The source of this T cell receptor (beta chain) is a study of chemoradiotherapy in HPV16-positive cancers. Study details: Candidate HPV-specific T-cell clones and common TCR motifs came from functional assays in a couple of HPV16-positive patients.

The CDR3 totals 16 residues. CDR1 SGHTA and CDR2 FQGNSA come from the germline V gene. The junction had 4 bases not matched to a gene; V was cut back by 3 bases and J by 5 bases. Sequencing used immunoSEQ multiplex PCR; TCRdb keeps in-frame clones, though not all of them. The data show about 36,000 clones, over 80% seen once. V is TRBV7-2 and J is TRBJ2-5, with TRBD2 identical over 15 bases. The source of this sequence is a human donor with HPV-associated anogenital cancer. The sequenced sample was blood, obtained from a patient who underwent chemoradiotherapy. The CDR3 region has the DNA TGTGCCAGCAGCTTGGGGACTAGCGGGGGGCAGGAGACCCAGTACTTC. It codes for CASSLGTSGGQETQYF.